These T cell receptor beta chains were read from a single sample in a study of cytomegalovirus exposure and HLA in healthy donors. Some clones are missing from TCRdb's copy, which holds only in-frame ones; the method was immunoSEQ multiplex PCR. This table holds some 110,000 clones. The source material was PBMCs. Receptors originate from a man aged 35 to 55 in good health and CMV-seropositive. Each CDR3 is given with its conserved first and last residue. Fields, in order: D gene, V gene, clone size, J gene, CDR3 DNA, CDR3 protein. A D gene is named only where the DNA matches it firmly. The size of a clone is reported for some rows only, either as once, few or many, or as a class for expanded clones.

D gene: .; V gene: TRBV7-3; clone size: .; J gene: TRBJ2-2; CDR3 DNA: TGTGCCAGCAGCTTAACTAGCACCGGGGAGCTGTTTTTT; CDR3 protein: CASSLTSTGELFF
D gene: .; V gene: TRBV18; clone size: .; J gene: TRBJ2-5; CDR3 DNA: TGTGCCAGCTCATCCAAAGAGACCCAGTACTTC; CDR3 protein: CASSSKETQYF
D gene: .; V gene: TRBV28; clone size: .; J gene: TRBJ1-5; CDR3 DNA: TGTGCAACTCAAAGCCCCAGGTCTAACAATCAGCCCCAGCATTTT; CDR3 protein: CATQSPRSNNQPQHF
D gene: .; V gene: TRBV27; clone size: medium-sized; J gene: TRBJ2-1; CDR3 DNA: TGTGCCAGCTTCCTGGGGGGGCCACACAATGAGCAGTTCTTC; CDR3 protein: CASFLGGPHNEQFF
D gene: TRBD1; V gene: TRBV18; clone size: .; J gene: TRBJ2-6; CDR3 DNA: TGTGCCAGCTCAACCGTGGGACAGTCTTCTTCAATCTCTGGGGCCAACGTCCTGACTTTC; CDR3 protein: CASSTVGQSSSISGANVLTF
D gene: .; V gene: TRBV5-1; clone size: .; J gene: TRBJ1-1; CDR3 DNA: TGCGCCAGCAGCTTTGATACGGTCACTGAAACTTTCTTT; CDR3 protein: CASSFDTVTETFF
D gene: TRBD2; V gene: TRBV28; clone size: .; J gene: TRBJ2-7; CDR3 DNA: TGTGCCAGCAGTTTGAGATACGCTCGACTAGCGGGAGTCTCTGGGGAGCAGTACTTC; CDR3 protein: CASSLRYARLAGVSGEQYF
D gene: .; V gene: TRBV28; clone size: .; J gene: TRBJ2-7; CDR3 DNA: TGTGCCAGCAGTATCAACGAGCAGTACTTC; CDR3 protein: CASSINEQYF
D gene: .; V gene: TRBV28; clone size: .; J gene: TRBJ1-2; CDR3 DNA: TGTGCCAGCAGTTTGGACAACCGCGGGGACTATGGCTACACCTTC; CDR3 protein: CASSLDNRGDYGYTF
D gene: TRBD2; V gene: TRBV5-6; clone size: .; J gene: TRBJ2-1; CDR3 DNA: TGTGCCAGCAGCGGTAGCGGGAGAGGGGGCAATGAGCAGTTCTTC; CDR3 protein: CASSGSGRGGNEQFF
D gene: TRBD1; V gene: TRBV7-3; clone size: .; J gene: TRBJ2-1; CDR3 DNA: TGTGCCAGCAGCGCCCCGGACAGGGGGCTTGGAGAGCAGTTCTTC; CDR3 protein: CASSAPDRGLGEQFF
D gene: TRBD1; V gene: TRBV14; clone size: .; J gene: TRBJ2-7; CDR3 DNA: TGTGCCAGCAGCCCTGTAGACAGGGGCTACGAGCAGTACTTC; CDR3 protein: CASSPVDRGYEQYF
D gene: .; V gene: TRBV2; clone size: .; J gene: TRBJ2-1; CDR3 DNA: TGTGCCAGCAGTACGGCCGACATGGTAGACAATGAGCAGTTCTTC; CDR3 protein: CASSTADMVDNEQFF
D gene: TRBD2; V gene: TRBV5-6; clone size: .; J gene: TRBJ2-1; CDR3 DNA: TGTGCCAGCAGCTTTTTAGCGGGAGCCTACAATGAGCAGTTCTTC; CDR3 protein: CASSFLAGAYNEQFF
D gene: .; V gene: TRBV25-1; clone size: .; J gene: TRBJ2-2; CDR3 DNA: TGTGCCAGCAGTGAATACAGAACCGGGGAGCTGTTTTTT; CDR3 protein: CASSEYRTGELFF
D gene: TRBD1; V gene: TRBV27; clone size: .; J gene: TRBJ1-1; CDR3 DNA: TGTGCCAGCAGTTTATCGGAGACAGGGGGCACTGAAGCTTTCTTT; CDR3 protein: CASSLSETGGTEAFF
D gene: TRBD1; V gene: TRBV30; clone size: .; J gene: TRBJ2-7; CDR3 DNA: TGTGCCTGGAGTGCTGTTGGAACAGGGGGAATCTACGAGCAGTACTTC; CDR3 protein: CAWSAVGTGGIYEQYF
D gene: .; V gene: TRBV15; clone size: .; J gene: TRBJ1-2; CDR3 DNA: TGTGCCACCAGCGCGGGCAGGGAGGGCTATGGCTACACCTTC; CDR3 protein: CATSAGREGYGYTF
D gene: TRBD2; V gene: TRBV7-2; clone size: .; J gene: TRBJ2-1; CDR3 DNA: TGTGCCAGCAGCTCTAGCGGGACTGAGGGTTACAATGAGCAGTTCTTC; CDR3 protein: CASSSSGTEGYNEQFF
D gene: TRBD2; V gene: TRBV28; clone size: .; J gene: TRBJ2-7; CDR3 DNA: TGTGCCAGCAGTACCTCTAGCGGGAGGGTTATCGAGCAGTACTTC; CDR3 protein: CASSTSSGRVIEQYF
D gene: .; V gene: TRBV7-2; clone size: .; J gene: TRBJ1-5; CDR3 DNA: TGTGCCAGCAGCCAGGCAGGGATTGACCAGCCCCAGCATTTT; CDR3 protein: CASSQAGIDQPQHF
D gene: .; V gene: TRBV7-8; clone size: .; J gene: TRBJ2-1; CDR3 DNA: TGTGCCAGCAGCTTAGATGGCCACCCGGAGCAGTTCTTC; CDR3 protein: CASSLDGHPEQFF
D gene: .; V gene: TRBV11-2; clone size: .; J gene: TRBJ1-1; CDR3 DNA: TGTGCCAGCAGCTTAGGCGAAGGGAGAAACACTGAAGCTTTCTTT; CDR3 protein: CASSLGEGRNTEAFF
D gene: .; V gene: TRBV15; clone size: .; J gene: TRBJ2-2; CDR3 DNA: TGTGCCACCAGGGAGGGAGCGAGCAACACCGGGGAGCTGTTTTTT; CDR3 protein: CATREGASNTGELFF
D gene: TRBD1; V gene: TRBV6-5; clone size: .; J gene: TRBJ2-2; CDR3 DNA: TGTGCCAGCAGCCGGACAGGGGGTTCCACCGGGGAGCTGTTTTTT; CDR3 protein: CASSRTGGSTGELFF
D gene: .; V gene: TRBV6-1; clone size: .; J gene: TRBJ2-6; CDR3 DNA: TGTGCCAGCAGCGGCGGGTCGTCTGGGGCCAACGTCCTGACTTTC; CDR3 protein: CASSGGSSGANVLTF
D gene: .; V gene: TRBV6-6; clone size: .; J gene: TRBJ1-2; CDR3 DNA: TGTGCCAGCAGTTACGGAGGGGAGAGCTATGGCTACACCTTC; CDR3 protein: CASSYGGESYGYTF
D gene: TRBD1; V gene: TRBV11-2; clone size: .; J gene: TRBJ2-7; CDR3 DNA: TGTGCCAGCAGCCGATTGCCGGGACAGGTCAACTACGAGCAGTACTTC; CDR3 protein: CASSRLPGQVNYEQYF
D gene: TRBD1; V gene: TRBV5-6; clone size: .; J gene: TRBJ2-7; CDR3 DNA: TGTGCCAGCAGCTTGGGGACAGGGTGGTACTTC; CDR3 protein: CASSLGTGWYF
D gene: TRBD1; V gene: TRBV6-6; clone size: .; J gene: TRBJ1-1; CDR3 DNA: TGTGCCAGCAGTATACAGGGGGCCCGGGGAGAAGCTTTCTTT; CDR3 protein: CASSIQGARGEAFF
D gene: .; V gene: TRBV2; clone size: .; J gene: TRBJ1-5; CDR3 DNA: TGTGCCAGCAGTGAGAGGCAGCTAAATCAGCCCCAGCATTTT; CDR3 protein: CASSERQLNQPQHF
D gene: .; V gene: TRBV29-1; clone size: .; J gene: TRBJ2-7; CDR3 DNA: TGCAGCGCTATGACAGGCTCCTACGAGCAGTACTTC; CDR3 protein: CSAMTGSYEQYF
D gene: .; V gene: TRBV10-1; clone size: .; J gene: TRBJ1-1; CDR3 DNA: TGCGCCAGCAGTCAGGGGAGGGTCACTGAAGCTTTCTTT; CDR3 protein: CASSQGRVTEAFF
D gene: TRBD1; V gene: TRBV5-4; clone size: .; J gene: TRBJ1-2; CDR3 DNA: TGTGCCAGCAGCAGCAGAGGACAGGGAACGTATGGCTACACCTTC; CDR3 protein: CASSSRGQGTYGYTF
D gene: .; V gene: TRBV5-5; clone size: .; J gene: TRBJ2-1; CDR3 DNA: TGTGCCAGCAGCTTGGGCAGTCCCTACAATGAGCAGTTCTTC; CDR3 protein: CASSLGSPYNEQFF
D gene: .; V gene: TRBV19; clone size: .; J gene: TRBJ1-2; CDR3 DNA: TGTGCCAGTCAAGATTCGGGAATTTCCTATGGCTACACCTTC; CDR3 protein: CASQDSGISYGYTF
D gene: TRBD1; V gene: TRBV4-1; clone size: .; J gene: TRBJ2-1; CDR3 DNA: TGCGCCAGCAGCCAAGATGATGGGACAGGGTACAATGAGCAGTTCTTC; CDR3 protein: CASSQDDGTGYNEQFF
D gene: .; V gene: TRBV20-1; clone size: .; J gene: TRBJ2-5; CDR3 DNA: TGCAGTGCTGGTCAGGGAGAGACCCAGTACTTC; CDR3 protein: CSAGQGETQYF
D gene: TRBD2; V gene: TRBV6-5; clone size: .; J gene: TRBJ2-3; CDR3 DNA: TGTGCCAGCAGTCCAGGACTAGCGGGAGCGTATACGCAGTATTTT; CDR3 protein: CASSPGLAGAYTQYF
D gene: .; V gene: TRBV7-7; clone size: .; J gene: TRBJ2-5; CDR3 DNA: TGTGCTAGCAGCCCTCCTAGCGACCAAGAGACCCAGTACTTC; CDR3 protein: CASSPPSDQETQYF
D gene: .; V gene: TRBV4-1; clone size: .; J gene: TRBJ1-4; CDR3 DNA: TGCGCCAGCAGCCAAGGAGGGGGGACTAGTGGGGAAAAACTGTTTTTT; CDR3 protein: CASSQGGGTSGEKLFF
D gene: .; V gene: TRBV11-1; clone size: .; J gene: TRBJ1-1; CDR3 DNA: TGTGCCAGCAGCCCACAGGTCCTGAACACTGAAGCTTTCTTT; CDR3 protein: CASSPQVLNTEAFF
D gene: TRBD2; V gene: TRBV18; clone size: .; J gene: TRBJ2-1; CDR3 DNA: TGTGCCAGCTCACCTGAGCGGGAGTGGGGAAACAATGAGCAGTTCTTC; CDR3 protein: CASSPEREWGNNEQFF
D gene: TRBD1; V gene: TRBV7-6; clone size: .; J gene: TRBJ2-2; CDR3 DNA: TGTGCCAGCAGCCAATTTCCCGACAGGGGTGACACCGGGGAGCTGTTTTTT; CDR3 protein: CASSQFPDRGDTGELFF
D gene: .; V gene: TRBV7-8; clone size: .; J gene: TRBJ2-2; CDR3 DNA: TGTGCCAGCAGCTTTTTGGACAGACAAAACACCGGGGAGCTGTTTTTT; CDR3 protein: CASSFLDRQNTGELFF
D gene: .; V gene: TRBV19; clone size: .; J gene: TRBJ1-5; CDR3 DNA: TGTGCCAGTAGTACCGCGGGTCGGGGGACTGATAGCAATCAGCCCCAGCATTTT; CDR3 protein: CASSTAGRGTDSNQPQHF
D gene: .; V gene: TRBV7-8; clone size: .; J gene: TRBJ2-7; CDR3 DNA: TGTGCCAGCAGCTTTGCGGGGAGCTCCTACGAGCAGTACTTC; CDR3 protein: CASSFAGSSYEQYF
D gene: .; V gene: TRBV6-7; clone size: .; J gene: TRBJ1-2; CDR3 DNA: TGTGCCAGCAGTTACTCGACAGATGATTACACCTTC; CDR3 protein: CASSYSTDDYTF
D gene: .; V gene: TRBV5-1; clone size: .; J gene: TRBJ2-3; CDR3 DNA: TGCGCCAGCAGCTTGGGGGGGGTCACAGATACGCAGTATTTT; CDR3 protein: CASSLGGVTDTQYF
D gene: TRBD1; V gene: TRBV19; clone size: .; J gene: TRBJ2-2; CDR3 DNA: TGTGCCAGTAGCTGGGGACAGGGGGTCACCGGGGAGCTGTTTTTT; CDR3 protein: CASSWGQGVTGELFF
D gene: .; V gene: TRBV30; clone size: .; J gene: TRBJ2-4; CDR3 DNA: TGTGCCTGTCTAGCCAAAAACATTCAGTACTTC; CDR3 protein: CACLAKNIQYF
D gene: TRBD2; V gene: TRBV28; clone size: .; J gene: TRBJ2-7; CDR3 DNA: TGTGCCAGCAGAGTTTATGCGGGGGGCTACGAGCAGTACTTC; CDR3 protein: CASRVYAGGYEQYF
D gene: TRBD1; V gene: TRBV5-6; clone size: .; J gene: TRBJ2-1; CDR3 DNA: TGTGCCAGCAGCTTGGGACAGGGTATGATGGGCTCCTACAATGAGCAGTTCTTC; CDR3 protein: CASSLGQGMMGSYNEQFF
D gene: .; V gene: TRBV6-1; clone size: medium-sized; J gene: TRBJ2-5; CDR3 DNA: TGTGCCAGCAGTGAGGCAGAGGATGTGGCGGCCCAGTACTTC; CDR3 protein: CASSEAEDVAAQYF
D gene: .; V gene: TRBV13; clone size: .; J gene: TRBJ2-7; CDR3 DNA: TGTGCCAGCAGCCGCTTCAGCTCCTACGAGCAGTACTTC; CDR3 protein: CASSRFSSYEQYF